This TCR beta chain appears in the sequencing data of a study of cytomegalovirus exposure and HLA in healthy donors. Profiled with immunoSEQ multiplex PCR; TCRdb holds only in-frame clones, not every one. The sample holds 110,000 to 150,000 clones, around 93% seen once. V was pared by 5 bases and J by 0 bases, with 15 bases between. CDR1 and CDR2 from the germline V gene are SGHVS and FQNEAQ. The CDR3 is made up of 16 amino acids. The chain uses TRBV7-8 and TRBJ2-3, with D possibly being TRBD2 (5 bases). Sequenced: PBMCs. The receptor comes from a man younger than 30 in good health and CMV-seropositive. As DNA, the CDR3 is TGTGCCAGCAGCACCATACTAGGCCCTAGCACAGATACGCAGTATTTT. Encoded protein: CASSTILGPSTDTQYF.